The entry below describes one T cell receptor (beta chain). After removal of 7 bases from V and 7 bases from J, the junction contained 6 bases not matched to a gene. Germline V gene data show CDR1 as MNHNS and CDR2 as SASEGT. This CDR3 is built from 14 residues. The entry originates in a study of immune cell composition in non-small cell lung cancer. Profiled with immunoSEQ multiplex PCR; TCRdb holds only in-frame clones, not every one. The sample yields almost 7,000 clones, under 80% seen once. DNA was extracted from unsorted cell suspensions stored frozen. This TCR derives from a human donor with non-small cell lung cancer. The sample comprised lung tumor tissue. V is TRBV6-1 and J is TRBJ1-6; TRBD1 matches at 8 bases. Written as DNA, the CDR3 is TGTGCCAGCACCCTAGGACAGGGAAATTCACCCCTCCACTTT. As protein: CASTLGQGNSPLHF.